This T cell receptor beta chain is drawn from a study of molecular identifiers for immune sequencing clone quantification. Overall study results and limits: Jurkat TCR RNA spiked in from one cell reportedly remained identifiable amid about a million naive cells.

Each CDR3 protein gets one entry after TCRdb re-called the PCR reads with MiXCR. The sample yields 400,000 to 600,000 distinct CDR3 sequences, 25% seen once. Notes on this clonotype: Antigen specificity is unknown.

This receptor was identified in a human donor in good health. Some libraries in this study had Jurkat cell RNA spiked in. Sequencing input: naive CD8+ T cells from blood, with Jurkat cell RNA spiked in. Sample subset: FACS-sorted CD8+CD4-CCR7+CD45RA+ naive T cells.

The CDR3 sequence is CSARDLSEMNTEAFF. The DNA of the CDR3 is TGCAGTGCTAGAGATCTTTCGGAAATGAACACTGAAGCTTTCTTT. This chain joins TRBV20-1 and TRBJ1-1; D uncertain. Trimming took 0 bases from V and 0 from J, leaving 11 bases between them. Looked up from germline, CDR1 is DFQATT and CDR2 is SNEGSKA (reference sequence). This CDR3 has 15 residues.